This T cell receptor beta chain comes out of a study of T cell responses to AZD1222 COVID-19 vaccine. Second doses at about 4 or about 12 weeks were pooled. The data were produced by immunoSEQ multiplex PCR, yet TCRdb's version contains in-frame clones alone and is incomplete. The sample lists roughly 87,000 clones, approximately 90% occurring once. Study results and caveats: Baseline seropositivity characterized only a handful of AZD1222 recipients.

Worth noting for this clone: Its antigen remains unidentified.

CDR1 and CDR2 from the germline V gene are SGHVS and FQNEAQ. V lost 6 bases to trimming and J lost 2 bases, with 11 bases between them. There are 13 residues in the CDR3. V usage is TRBV7-8 and J usage is TRBJ2-7, with D possibly TRBD2 on 6 matching bases. This sample comprised peripheral blood, obtained 28 days after the second AZD1222 dose. The origin of this receptor is an adult who received the AZD1222 COVID-19 vaccine. The CDR3 sequence is CASSGTVTYEQYF. The CDR3 DNA reads as TGTGCCAGCAGTGGGACTGTTACCTACGAGCAGTACTTC.